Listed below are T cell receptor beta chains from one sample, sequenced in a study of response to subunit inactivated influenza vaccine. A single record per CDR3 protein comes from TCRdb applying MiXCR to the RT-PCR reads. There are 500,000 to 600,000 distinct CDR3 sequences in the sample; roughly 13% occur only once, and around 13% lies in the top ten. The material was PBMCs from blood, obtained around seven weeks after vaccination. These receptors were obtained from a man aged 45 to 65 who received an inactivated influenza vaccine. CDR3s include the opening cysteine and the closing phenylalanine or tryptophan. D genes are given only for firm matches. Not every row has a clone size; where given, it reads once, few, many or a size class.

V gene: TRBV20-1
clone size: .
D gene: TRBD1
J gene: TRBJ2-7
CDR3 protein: CSASTGDGEQYF
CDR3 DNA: TGCAGTGCTAGCACAGGGGACGGCGAGCAGTACTTC

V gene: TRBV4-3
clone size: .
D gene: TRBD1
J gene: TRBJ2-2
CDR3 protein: CASSQRTGGWTGELFF
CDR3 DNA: TGCGCCAGCAGCCAGAGGACAGGGGGCTGGACCGGGGAGCTGTTTTTT

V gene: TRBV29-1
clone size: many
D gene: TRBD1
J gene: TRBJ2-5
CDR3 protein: CSVEFRGQGVETQYF
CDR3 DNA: TGCAGCGTTGAATTCAGAGGACAGGGAGTTGAGACCCAGTACTTC

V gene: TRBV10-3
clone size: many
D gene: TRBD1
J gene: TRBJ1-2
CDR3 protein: CAISPGTGGGYTF
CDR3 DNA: TGTGCCATCAGTCCCGGGACAGGGGGTGGCTACACCTTC

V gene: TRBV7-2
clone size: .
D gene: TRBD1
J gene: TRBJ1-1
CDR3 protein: CASSLGGTAAFF
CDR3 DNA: TGTGCCAGCAGCTTAGGAGGGACAGCAGCTTTCTTT

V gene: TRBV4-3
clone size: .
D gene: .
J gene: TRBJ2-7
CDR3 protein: CASSQDTPGAQYF
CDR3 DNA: TGCGCCAGCAGCCAAGATACGCCAGGGGCTCAGTACTTC

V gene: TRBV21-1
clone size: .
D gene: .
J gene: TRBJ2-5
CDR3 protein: CASSSGGGPLFQETQYF
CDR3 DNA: TGTGCCAGCAGCTCGGGGGGGGGGCCCCTCTTCCAAGAGACCCAGTACTTC

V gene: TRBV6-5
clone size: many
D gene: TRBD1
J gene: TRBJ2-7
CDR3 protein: CASSYRRDSNYEQYF
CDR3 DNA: TGTGCCAGCAGTTACCGCCGGGACAGCAACTACGAGCAGTACTTC

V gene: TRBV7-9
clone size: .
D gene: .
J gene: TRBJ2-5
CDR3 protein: CASSLPWGNLETQYF
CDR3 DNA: TGTGCCAGCAGCTTACCTTGGGGGAATCTAGAGACCCAGTACTTC

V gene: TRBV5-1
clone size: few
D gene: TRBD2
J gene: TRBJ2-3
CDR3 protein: CASSSGTSGRADTQYF
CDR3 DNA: TGCGCCAGCAGCTCCGGGACTAGCGGGAGAGCAGATACGCAGTATTTT

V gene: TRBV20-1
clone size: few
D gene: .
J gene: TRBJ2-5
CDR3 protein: CSAPREETQYF
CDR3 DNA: TGCAGTGCTCCCCGGGAGGAGACCCAGTACTTC

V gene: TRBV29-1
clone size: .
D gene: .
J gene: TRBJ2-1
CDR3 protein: CSVEGSLPYEQFF
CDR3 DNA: TGCAGCGTTGAAGGGTCCCTGCCGTATGAGCAGTTCTTC

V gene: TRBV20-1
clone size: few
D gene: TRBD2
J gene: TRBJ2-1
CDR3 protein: CSGKRGGDEQFF
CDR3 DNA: TGCAGTGGGAAGAGGGGAGGGGATGAGCAGTTCTTC

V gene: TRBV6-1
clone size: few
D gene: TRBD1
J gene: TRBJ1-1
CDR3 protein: CASTSRGQARGTTEAFF
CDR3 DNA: TGTGCCAGCACCTCACGGGGACAGGCCCGTGGAACCACTGAAGCTTTCTTT

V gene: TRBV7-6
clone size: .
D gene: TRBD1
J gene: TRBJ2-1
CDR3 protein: CASSLVSIGQGALNEQFF
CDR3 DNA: TGTGCCAGCAGCTTAGTAAGCATAGGGCAGGGGGCGCTCAATGAGCAGTTCTTC

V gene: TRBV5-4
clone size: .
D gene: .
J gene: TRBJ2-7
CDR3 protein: CASSLAIGEYEQYF
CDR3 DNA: TGTGCCAGCAGCTTGGCAATTGGGGAGTACGAGCAGTACTTC

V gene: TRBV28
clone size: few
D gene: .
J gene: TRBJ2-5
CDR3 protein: CASSLKENQYF
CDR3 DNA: TGTGCCAGCAGTTTAAAAGAGAACCAGTACTTC

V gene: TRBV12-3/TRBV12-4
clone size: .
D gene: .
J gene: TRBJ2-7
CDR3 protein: CASSFYLDNTYEQYF
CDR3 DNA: TGTGCCAGCAGTTTTTACTTGGACAACACCTACGAGCAGTACTTC

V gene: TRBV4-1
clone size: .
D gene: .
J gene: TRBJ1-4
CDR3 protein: CASSLSVSAGALTTNEKLFF
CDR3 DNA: TGCGCCAGCAGCCTAAGCGTATCGGCAGGGGCCCTTACAACTAATGAAAAACTGTTTTTT

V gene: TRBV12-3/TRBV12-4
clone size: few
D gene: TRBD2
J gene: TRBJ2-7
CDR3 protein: CASSQLGLAGPYEQYF
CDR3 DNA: TGTGCCAGCAGCCAACTGGGACTAGCGGGGCCCTACGAGCAGTACTTC

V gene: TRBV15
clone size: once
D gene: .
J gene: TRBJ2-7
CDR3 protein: CATSRDLVSHEQYF
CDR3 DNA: TGTGCCACCAGCAGAGATCTGGTCAGCCACGAGCAGTACTTC

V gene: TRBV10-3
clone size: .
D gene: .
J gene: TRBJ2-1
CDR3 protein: CAISEAQLRAEQFF
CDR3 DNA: TGTGCCATCAGTGAGGCCCAGCTCCGGGCCGAGCAGTTCTTC

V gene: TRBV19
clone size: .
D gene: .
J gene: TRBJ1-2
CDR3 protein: CASSIVGRGAGYTF
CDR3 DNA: TGTGCCAGTAGTATAGTAGGCAGGGGCGCCGGCTACACCTTC

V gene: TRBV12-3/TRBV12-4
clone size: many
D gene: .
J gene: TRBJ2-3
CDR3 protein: CASSQGISTDTQYF
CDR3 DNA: TGTGCCAGCAGTCAGGGAATTAGCACAGATACGCAGTATTTT

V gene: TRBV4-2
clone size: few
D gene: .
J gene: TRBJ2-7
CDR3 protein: CASSQESGKRTFYEQYF
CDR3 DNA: TGTGCCAGCAGCCAAGAGTCAGGGAAACGAACTTTTTACGAGCAGTACTTC

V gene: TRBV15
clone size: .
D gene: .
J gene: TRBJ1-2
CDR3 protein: CATSRLGRVPPYGYTF
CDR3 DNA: TGTGCCACCAGCAGATTAGGACGAGTTCCCCCCTATGGCTACACCTTC